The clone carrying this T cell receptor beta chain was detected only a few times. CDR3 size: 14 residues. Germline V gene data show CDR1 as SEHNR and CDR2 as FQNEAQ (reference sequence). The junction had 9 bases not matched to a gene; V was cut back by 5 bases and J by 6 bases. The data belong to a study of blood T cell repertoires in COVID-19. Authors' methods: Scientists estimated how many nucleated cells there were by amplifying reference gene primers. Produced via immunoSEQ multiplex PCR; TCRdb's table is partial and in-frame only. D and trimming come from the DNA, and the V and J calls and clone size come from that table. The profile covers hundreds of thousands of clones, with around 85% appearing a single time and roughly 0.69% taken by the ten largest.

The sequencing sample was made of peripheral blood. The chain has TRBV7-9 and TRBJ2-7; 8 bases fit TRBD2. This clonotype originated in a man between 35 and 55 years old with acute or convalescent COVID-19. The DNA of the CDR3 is TGTGCCAGCAGCACCGGGACTAGGGTGCGCGAGCAGTACTTC. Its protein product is CASSTGTRVREQYF.